Each of the 12 T cell receptor beta chains below was sequenced from the same sample in a study of blood T cells in healthy people across ages. With a J-beta primer mix and a sample-barcoded 5' primer, a second PCR ran roughly 7 to 11 cycles. TCRdb ran MiXCR on the 5' RACE reads and lists one entry per CDR3 protein. Among hundreds of thousands of distinct CDR3 sequences listed, around half were seen once. What was sequenced was blood. All receptors come from a man older than 75 in good health.

About this clonotype itself: A read error may produce the germline difference seen at one junction end. J is TRBJ2-5 and V is TRBV29-1, with no clear D. CDR1 is SQVTM, CDR2 ANQGSEA, per germline. This CDR3 comprises 13 residues. CDR3 sequence reads: CSVALIEKETRYF. CDR3 bases: TGCAGCGTTGCTTTAATCGAGAAAGAGACCCGGTACTTC.

The chain uses TRBV2 and TRBJ2-7, with 7 positions matching TRBD1. The V gene end was trimmed by 9 bases and the J gene end by 0 bases; junction bases not matched to a gene: 20. The CDR3 consists of 18 residues. CDR1 is SNHLY and CDR2 is FYNNEI in the germline V gene. The CDR3 DNA follows: TGTGCCAGTAGCGCCTCTACAGGGGCGGTTAAGAGCTCCTACGAGCAGTACTTC. Amino acids: CASSASTGAVKSSYEQYF. Full variable domain (rest looked up from reference TRBV2 and TRBJ2-7): EPEVTQTPSHQVTQMGQEVILRCVPISNHLYFYWYRQILGQKVEFLVSFYNNEISEKSEIFDDQFSVERPDGSNFTLKIRSTKLEDSAMYFCASSASTGAVKSSYEQYFGPGTRLTVT.

The genes are TRBV30 and TRBJ2-5; 8 bases map to TRBD1. The tail of the sequence fits TRBJ2-7 better, so the J call may be wrong. Germline values: CDR1 GTSNPN, CDR2 SVGIG (reference sequence). The CDR3 consists of 14 residues. CDR3 in DNA: TGTGCCTGGAGTACTCCCAGGGGGCTCTACGAGCAGTACTTC. Its translation: CAWSTPRGLYEQYF.

This rearrangement joins TRBV29-1 to TRBJ2-1; 10 bases map to TRBD2. Germline V lookup: CDR1 SQVTM, CDR2 ANQGSEA. V trimming: 4 bases; J trimming: 8 bases; junction bases outside the gene matches: 5. There are 13 residues in the CDR3. The CDR3 DNA is TGCAGCGTTGGCTACGGGACTAGCGATGAGCAGTTCTTC. Its protein is CSVGYGTSDEQFF.

This chain connects TRBV7-6 to TRBJ2-6; unclear D gene. Germline V gives CDR1 SGHVS, CDR2 FNYEAQ. The CDR3 sequence is 16 residues long. V shed 0 bases and J shed 2 bases, with 8 bases lying between them. The chain's CDR3 is CASSLASSPGANVLTF. CDR3 sequence (DNA): TGTGCCAGCAGCTTAGCTTCCAGCCCTGGGGCCAACGTCCTGACTTTC.

This clonotype was seen just once. The rearrangement links TRBV20-1 to TRBJ2-3; 8 bases agree with TRBD2. CDR1 is DFQATT and CDR2 is SNEGSKA in the germline V gene (reference sequence). The trim removed 5 bases at V and 4 bases at J, leaving 8 bases unmatched. CDR3 size: 14 residues. The CDR3 DNA is TGCAGTGCTCCGGCGGGGGGCGTTTCAGATACGCAGTATTTT. It encodes CSAPAGGVSDTQYF.

This clonotype appeared a few times. J is TRBJ1-2 and V is TRBV29-1, with a possible D match to TRBD1 (5 bases). From germline, CDR1 is SQVTM and CDR2 ANQGSEA. V was pared by 4 bases and J by 4 bases, with 13 bases between. The CDR3 sequence is 13 residues long. CDR3 coding DNA: TGCAGCGTTGGGCAGGGTTTAGGCTATGGCTACACCTTC. It is translated as CSVGQGLGYGYTF.

The J gene is TRBJ2-1, the V gene TRBV29-1; D might be TRBD2 (5 bases). V dropped 7 bases and J dropped 1 base, with 17 bases sitting between them. CDR1 is SQVTM and CDR2 is ANQGSEA in the germline V gene. This CDR3 region has 15 residues. CDR3 bases: TGCAGCGGAACGGGATTGGAGAGGTCCTACAATGAGCAGTTCTTC. Its protein is CSGTGLERSYNEQFF.

CDR3 in amino acids: CASSPNSNEQFF. CDR3 DNA sequence: TGTGCCAGCAGCCCCAACAGCAATGAGCAGTTCTTC. The chain is built from TRBV7-2 and TRBJ2-1; D call uncertain. With 5 bases removed from V and 6 bases from J, the gap between germline ends came to 8 bases. Germline V gives CDR1 SGHTA, CDR2 FQGNSA. CDR3 length: 12 amino acids.

J is TRBJ2-1 and V is TRBV5-1; 8 bases map to TRBD2. Germline V gene sequence: CDR1 SGHRS, CDR2 YFSETQ. The CDR3 loop spans 14 amino acids. V was clipped by 4 bases and J by 9 bases; unmatched bases: 9. CDR3 nucleotide sequence: TGCGCCAGCAGCCCCGAGGGACTAGTTGGTGAGCAGTTCTTC. Protein product: CASSPEGLVGEQFF.

The chain is built from TRBV7-3 and TRBJ2-1; 7 nucleotides align to TRBD2. The germline V gene has CDR1 SGHTA and CDR2 FQGTGA. After removal of 5 bases from V and 8 bases from J, the junction contained 12 bases not matched to a gene. The CDR3 runs to 15 residues. The CDR3 coding sequence is TGTGCCAGCAGCCCAGGGCAGGGAGGGTTTGATGAGCAGTTCTTC. This encodes CASSPGQGGFDEQFF.

The chain employs TRBV18 and TRBJ2-5; D is unresolved. CDR3 length: 15 amino acids. Trimming left V 1 base short and J 0 bases short, with 9 bases between. Germline-derived CDR1 and CDR2 are KGHSH and LQKENI. The CDR3 DNA is TGTGCCAGCTCACCACTTATAGGGAACCAAGAGACCCAGTACTTC. Translated: CASSPLIGNQETQYF.